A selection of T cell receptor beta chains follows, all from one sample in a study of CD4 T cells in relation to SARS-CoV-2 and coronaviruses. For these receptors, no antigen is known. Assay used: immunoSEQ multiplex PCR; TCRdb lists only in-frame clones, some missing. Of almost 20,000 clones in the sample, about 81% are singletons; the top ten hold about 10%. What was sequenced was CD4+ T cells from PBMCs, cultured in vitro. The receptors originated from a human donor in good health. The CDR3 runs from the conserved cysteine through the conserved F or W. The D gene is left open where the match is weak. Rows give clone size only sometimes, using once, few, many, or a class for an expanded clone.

CASSLQGTSYNEQFF	TGTGCCAGTAGTCTCCAGGGGACCTCCTACAATGAGCAGTTCTTC	TRBJ2-1	TRBV19	NA	NA	15
CASSLARDSGSGYTF	TGTGCCAGCAGCCTCGCTCGGGACAGTGGATCTGGCTACACCTTC	TRBJ1-2	TRBV7-8	TRBD1	NA	15
CASSQDSSYGYTF	TGCGCCAGCAGCCAGGACAGTTCCTATGGCTACACCTTC	TRBJ1-2	TRBV5-1	NA	NA	13
CASSEAGVQLDTEAFF	TGTGCCAGCAGCGAAGCAGGAGTACAGCTAGACACTGAAGCTTTCTTT	TRBJ1-1	TRBV13	NA	NA	16
CASRTGDRNTIYF	TGTGCCAGCAGGACAGGGGATAGAAACACCATATATTTT	TRBJ1-3	TRBV6-6	TRBD1	NA	13
CAISPTVSGNTIYF	TGTGCCATCAGCCCGACGGTCTCTGGAAACACCATATATTTT	TRBJ1-3	TRBV10-3	NA	NA	14
CASSQEGQGASYTF	TGTGCCAGCAGTCAAGAAGGACAGGGGGCGAGCTACACCTTC	TRBJ1-2	TRBV2	TRBD1	few	14
CASSWDTGARDEQYF	TGTGCCAGCAGCTGGGACACCGGGGCGAGGGACGAGCAGTACTTC	TRBJ2-7	TRBV7-9	NA	NA	15
CASSYSAGGGSDTQYF	TGTGCCAGCAGTTACTCAGCAGGGGGTGGGTCAGATACGCAGTATTTT	TRBJ2-3	TRBV6-5	TRBD1	once	16
CASSPRAQNIQYF	TGTGCCAGCAGCCCACGGGCCCAAAACATTCAGTACTTC	TRBJ2-4	TRBV7-8	NA	once	13
CTSSQEGYEQYF	TGCACCAGCAGCCAAGAAGGGTACGAGCAGTACTTC	TRBJ2-7	TRBV1	NA	NA	12
CASSRGPTQNTEAFF	TGTGCCAGCAGCCGGGGCCCCACCCAGAACACTGAAGCTTTCTTT	TRBJ1-1	TRBV7-9	NA	once	15
CASSAADSGELFF	TGCGCCAGCAGCGCGGCGGACTCCGGGGAGCTGTTTTTT	TRBJ2-2	TRBV10-2	NA	NA	13
CASSSTGTNYGYTF	TGTGCCAGCAGTTCGACAGGGACCAACTATGGCTACACCTTC	TRBJ1-2	TRBV25-1	TRBD1	once	14
CASSTSTGSSNQPQHF	TGTGCCAGCAGTACCTCGACAGGATCTAGCAATCAGCCCCAGCATTTT	TRBJ1-5	TRBV25-1	NA	NA	16
CASSFGTQEVETQYF	TGTGCCAGCAGCTTCGGGACACAGGAGGTGGAGACCCAGTACTTC	TRBJ2-5	TRBV7-3	NA	once	15
CASITAGNGELFF	TGTGCCAGCATCACGGCGGGTAACGGGGAGCTGTTTTTT	TRBJ2-2	TRBV6-5	NA	once	13
CASKGRLRSLNTEAFF	TGTGCCAGTAAGGGGCGCCTCAGGTCGCTGAACACTGAAGCTTTCTTT	TRBJ1-1	TRBV19	NA	NA	16
CATRPRNTEAFF	TGTGCCACCCGCCCGAGGAACACTGAAGCTTTCTTT	TRBJ1-1	TRBV28	NA	NA	12
CASSLTSGKETQYF	TGCGCCAGCAGCTTGACTTCGGGGAAAGAGACCCAGTACTTC	TRBJ2-5	TRBV5-1	NA	NA	14
CASSVYQDYSNQPQHF	TGTGCCAGCAGTGTCTACCAGGACTATAGCAATCAGCCCCAGCATTTT	TRBJ1-5	TRBV2	NA	NA	16
CASSVLAGESRATQYF	TGTGCCAGCAGTGTCCTAGCGGGGGAGTCCCGCGCTACGCAGTATTTT	TRBJ2-3	TRBV6-1	TRBD2	NA	16